Following are 27 T cell receptor beta chains from one sample sequenced in a study of blood T cell repertoires in COVID-19. Method: immunoSEQ multiplex PCR; TCRdb's copy keeps in-frame clones and lacks some. The sample contains 20,000 to 30,000 clones, approximately 80% of which appear only once. Sample: peripheral blood. Every receptor here comes from an older man with active or convalescent COVID-19.

V usage is TRBV5-1 and J usage is TRBJ1-1; 10 bases agree with TRBD1. CDR3 length: 16 residues. The J segment lost 0 bases and the V segment lost 0 bases, leaving 2 bases of the junction unmatched. From germline, CDR1 is SGHRS and CDR2 YFSETQ. CDR3 loop: CASSLAGTGVNTEAFF. The CDR3 coding sequence is TGCGCCAGCAGCTTGGCCGGGACAGGGGTGAACACTGAAGCTTTCTTT. Full variable domain (outside the CDR3, taken from reference TRBV5-1 and TRBJ1-1): KAGVTQTPRYLIKTRGQQVTLSCSPISGHRSVSWYQQTPGQGLQFLFEYFSETQRNKGNFPGRFSGRQFSNSRSEMNVSTLELGDSALYLCASSLAGTGVNTEAFFGQGTRLTVV.

This chain joins TRBV28 and TRBJ2-7, with 13 bases fitting TRBD2. Germline loops: CDR1 MDHEN, CDR2 SYDVKM. V lost 6 bases and J lost 2; bases outside the gene matches: 1. CDR3 length: 14 amino acids. This chain's CDR3 is CASRGLAGTYEQYF. CDR3 DNA sequence: TGTGCCAGCAGGGGACTAGCGGGGACCTACGAGCAGTACTTC.

The chain couples TRBV9 to TRBJ1-5; TRBD1 might be the D (6 bases). The ends were cut back, 3 bases at V and 8 bases at J, with 24 bases in the middle. The length of the CDR3 is 17 residues. Germline CDR1 reads SGDLS; CDR2 reads YYNGEE. CDR3 amino acids: CASSAGPFTGFKEPQHF. The CDR3 DNA reads as TGTGCCAGCAGCGCCGGCCCCTTCACAGGGTTTAAGGAGCCCCAGCATTTT.

The rearrangement links TRBV3-1 (or the pseudogene TRBV3-2) to TRBJ1-1; D might be TRBD1 (5 bases). V was cut by 2 bases and J by 4 bases, with 8 bases left in between. Germline CDR1 LGHDT, CDR2 YNNKEL (reference sequence). The CDR3 consists of 13 residues. In DNA form, the CDR3 reads TGTGCCAGCAGCCAACGGGGGTCCACTGAAGCTTTCTTT. Translated: CASSQRGSTEAFF.

The chain uses TRBV9 and TRBJ2-5, with 9 bases identical to TRBD1. CDR3 length: 16 residues. CDR1 is SGDLS, CDR2 YYNGEE, per germline. V trimming: 0 bases; J trimming: 0 bases; junction bases outside the gene matches: 3. DNA for the CDR3: TGTGCCAGCAGCGTAGTTGGGACAGGGCACCAAGAGACCCAGTACTTC. Translation: CASSVVGTGHQETQYF.

This clone was seen a few times. The chain recombines TRBV28 with TRBJ1-5; D gene unclear. The germline V gene has CDR1 MDHEN and CDR2 SYDVKM. This CDR3 has 14 residues. V lost 5 bases and J lost 7, with 15 bases in between. The CDR3: CASSPPLRGQPQHF. In DNA form, the CDR3 reads TGTGCCAGCAGTCCTCCCCTACGCGGGCAGCCCCAGCATTTT.

By share, this clone ranks as medium-sized (0.01 to 0.1%). J is TRBJ1-1 and V is TRBV9, with TRBD1 matching over 9 bases. The CDR3 spans 14 residues. J was trimmed by 6 bases and V by 2 bases; bases with no gene match: 5. Germline-derived CDR1 and CDR2 are SGDLS and YYNGEE. CDR3 residues: CASSVGDREAEAFF. CDR3 coding DNA: TGTGCCAGCAGCGTGGGGGACAGGGAGGCTGAAGCTTTCTTT.

This sequence joins TRBV6-4 and TRBJ2-1; 9 bases are a match to TRBD2. Germline CDR1 and CDR2: MRHNA and SNTAGT. With V trimmed by 2 bases and J by 8 bases, 7 bases remained unmatched. The CDR3 sequence is 15 residues long. The CDR3 protein is CASSDLSGGKDEQFF. For the CDR3, the DNA is TGTGCCAGCAGTGACCTTAGCGGGGGTAAGGATGAGCAGTTCTTC.

The chain has TRBV4-2 and TRBJ1-1; 7 positions match TRBD1. CDR3 length: 17 amino acids. Germline V gene data show CDR1 as LGHNA and CDR2 as YNFKEQ. V was pared by 0 bases and J by 8 bases, with 15 bases of the junction left unmatched. DNA for the CDR3: TGTGCCAGCAGCCAAGATCGTTTAGGGACAGACTCCAAGGAAGCTTTCTTT. It encodes CASSQDRLGTDSKEAFF.

The chain has TRBV15 and TRBJ1-2, with TRBD1 matching 9 bases. The germline gives CDR1 LNHNV, CDR2 YYDKDF (reference sequence). After removal of 5 bases from V and 2 bases from J, the junction contained 6 bases not matched to a gene. The CDR3 consists of 15 residues. The DNA of the CDR3 is TGTGCCACCAGCGGCAACAGGGGGCTCAACTATGGCTACACCTTC. Amino acids: CATSGNRGLNYGYTF.

The CDR3 protein is CASSPGDYGYTF. The CDR3, as DNA: TGTGCCAGCAGCCCGGGGGACTATGGCTACACCTTC. The chain recombines TRBV28 with TRBJ1-2, with D maybe TRBD1 (5 bases). The ends were cut back, 6 bases at V and 3 bases at J, with 8 bases in the middle. The CDR3 covers 12 residues. From germline, CDR1 is MDHEN and CDR2 SYDVKM.

The CDR3 region has the DNA TGTGCCAGCAGCCCGCGTGGGCAGGGGGCAATAAAAACTTACAATGAGCAGTTCTTC. It codes for CASSPRGQGAIKTYNEQFF. The rearrangement links TRBV7-2 to TRBJ2-1, with 8 bases lining up with TRBD1. From germline, CDR1 is SGHTA and CDR2 FQGNSA. V trimming: 5 bases; J trimming: 4 bases; junction bases outside the gene matches: 19. The CDR3 runs 19 residues.

V usage is TRBV11-2 and J usage is TRBJ1-2, with a possible D match to TRBD1 (6 bases). CDR1 is SGHAT and CDR2 is FQNNGV in the germline V gene. The CDR3 consists of 15 residues. Between the trimmed V and J ends, which lost 5 bases and 5 bases, there was a span of 18 bases. CDR3 sequence (DNA): TGTGCCAGCAGCCCCATCGGGGGGCGGGGGTATGGCTACACCTTC. This translates into CASSPIGGRGYGYTF.

The chain couples TRBV5-6 to TRBJ1-5; 7 nucleotides line up with TRBD1. In germline, CDR1 is SGHDT, CDR2 YYEEEE. CDR3 length equals 17 residues. With 0 bases clipped from V and 7 bases from J, the junction kept 13 bases outside the gene matches. The CDR3 region is CASSLAPTGSGRQPQHF. The CDR3 DNA follows: TGTGCCAGCAGCTTGGCCCCGACAGGGTCGGGCCGACAGCCCCAGCATTTT.

This chain connects TRBV19 to TRBJ2-7; 7 bases agree with TRBD1. V lost 3 bases and J lost 2; bases outside the gene matches: 4. The CDR3 totals 14 residues. Looked up from germline, CDR1 is LNHDA and CDR2 is SQIVND (reference sequence). This CDR3 reads CASSIQGVAYEQYF. The CDR3 DNA is TGTGCCAGTAGTATCCAGGGGGTCGCCTACGAGCAGTACTTC. The variable domain in full, completed from reference TRBV19 and TRBJ2-7, reads DGGITQSPKYLFRKEGQNVTLSCEQNLNHDAMYWYRQDPGQGLRLIYYSQIVNDFQKGDIAEGYSVSREKKESFPLTVTSAQKNPTAFYLCASSIQGVAYEQYFGPGTRLTVT.

The V gene is TRBV5-4, the J gene TRBJ2-7, with TRBD2 identical over 8 bases. CDR1 is SGHNT and CDR2 is YYREEE in the germline V gene (reference sequence). There are 15 residues in the CDR3. V shed 2 bases and J 0 bases; nucleotides not matched to a gene: 4. The CDR3 sequence: CASSFGGATSYEQYF. The DNA of the CDR3 is TGTGCCAGCAGCTTCGGGGGGGCCACCTCCTACGAGCAGTACTTC.

The chain is built from TRBV25-1 and TRBJ1-2; D perhaps matches TRBD1 (6 bases). V lost 5 bases to trimming and J lost 4 bases, with 14 bases between them. In germline, CDR1 is MGHDK, CDR2 SYGVNS. There are 14 residues in the CDR3. The CDR3 protein is CASSTPGTLYGYTF. CDR3 sequence (DNA): TGTGCCAGCAGTACCCCCGGGACACTCTATGGCTACACCTTC.

The rearrangement links TRBV7-2 to TRBJ2-4; 7 bases line up with TRBD1. V gave up 1 base and J gave up 7 bases; unmatched junction bases: 10. This CDR3 contains 16 residues. Germline CDR1 SGHTA, CDR2 FQGNSA. The CDR3 is CASSLGSGRGINIQYF. In DNA form, the CDR3 reads TGTGCCAGCAGCTTAGGGTCGGGCAGGGGGATTAACATTCAGTACTTC.

This clone turned up a few times. The chain joins TRBV6-5 to TRBJ1-1, with a possible D match to TRBD1 (5 bases). CDR1 is MNHEY and CDR2 is SVGAGI in the germline V gene. Deletions cut 2 bases from V and 5 bases from J, with 12 bases between. This CDR3 is built from 14 residues. The CDR3 here is CASSYGGVGTEAFF. In DNA, the CDR3 is TGTGCCAGCAGTTACGGAGGGGTTGGGACTGAAGCTTTCTTT.

The chain links TRBV27 to TRBJ1-1, with TRBD1 as a possible D gene (5 bases). The CDR3 sequence is 15 residues long. Looked up from germline, CDR1 is MNHEY and CDR2 is SMNVEV (reference sequence). V lost 2 bases, J lost 2 bases, and 12 bases lay in between. The CDR3 here is CASSLSGGRNTEAFF. The CDR3 nucleotides read TGTGCCAGCAGTTTAAGTGGGGGGAGAAACACTGAAGCTTTCTTT.

The chain carries TRBV19 and TRBJ1-6; 7 nucleotides agree with TRBD1. The trim removed 6 bases at V and 9 bases at J, leaving 11 bases unmatched. CDR1 and CDR2 (germline): LNHDA, SQIVND (reference sequence). The CDR3 is 15 residues long. In nucleotides, the CDR3 is TGTGCCAGTAGCCTTGCCGACAGGGATGGTTCACCCCTCCACTTT. This encodes CASSLADRDGSPLHF.

This clone was seen only a few times. The chain employs TRBV27 and TRBJ2-7; tentative D call: TRBD1 (6 bases). The V end was cut by 6 bases, the J end by 1 base, with 13 bases between. The CDR3 runs 14 residues. CDR1 MNHEY and CDR2 SMNVEV come from the germline V gene (reference sequence). The CDR3 DNA reads TGTGCCAGCAGACCCCGGACAGCTTCCTACGAGCAGTACTTC. It translates to CASRPRTASYEQYF.

J is TRBJ1-1 and V is TRBV2; 9 bases match TRBD1. V shed 4 bases and J 0 bases; nucleotides not matched to a gene: 6. The CDR3 has 16 amino acids. Germline V lookup: CDR1 SNHLY, CDR2 FYNNEI. CDR3 DNA sequence: TGTGCCAGCAGTGGGGACAGGGATCGATTGAACACTGAAGCTTTCTTT. It is translated as CASSGDRDRLNTEAFF.

The chain joins TRBV7-7 to TRBJ2-5; D is perhaps TRBD1 (6 bases). The CDR3 has 15 amino acids. Germline CDR1 reads SSHAT; CDR2 reads FNYEAQ (reference sequence). Trimming removed 1 base at V and 5 bases at J, with 14 bases between. DNA for the CDR3: TGTGCCAGCAGCTTAGGAGGCAGGGGCCCTGAGACCCAGTACTTC. It yields the protein CASSLGGRGPETQYF. Complete variable domain (other parts from reference TRBV7-7 and TRBJ2-5): GAGVSQSPRYKVTKRGQDVTLRCDPISSHATLYWYQQALGQGPEFLTYFNYEAQPDKSGLPSDRFSAERPEGSISTLTIQRTEQRDSAMYRCASSLGGRGPETQYFGPGTRLLVL.

This chain links TRBV7-2 with TRBJ2-7; TRBD1 matches 7 bases. The CDR3 contains 14 residues. From germline, CDR1 is SGHTA and CDR2 FQGNSA. V was clipped by 0 bases and J by 4 bases; unmatched bases: 3. In DNA, the CDR3 is TGTGCCAGCAGCTTAGCAGGGACAGAGTACGAGCAGTACTTC. Its protein product is CASSLAGTEYEQYF.

This chain joins TRBV7-8 and TRBJ1-5; possibly TRBD1 for D (6 bases). Germline CDR1 and CDR2: SGHVS and FQNEAQ. Deletions cut 6 bases from V and 4 bases from J, with 16 bases between. The CDR3 is made up of 15 amino acids. Here the CDR3 DNA reads TGTGCCAGCAGTCGGGACAACAGGGAAAATCAGCCCCAGCATTTT. It translates to CASSRDNRENQPQHF.

The rearrangement uses TRBV5-1 and TRBJ2-2, with unresolved D. Germline V gene lookup returns CDR1 SGHRS and CDR2 YFSETQ. The CDR3 is made up of 14 amino acids. V was cut by 3 bases and J by 1 base, with 7 bases left in between. Written as DNA, the CDR3 is TGCGCCAGCAGCTCGAGTTTGAACACCGGGGAGCTGTTTTTT. Amino acids: CASSSSLNTGELFF. Looking up the rest from reference TRBV5-1 and TRBJ2-2 gives the full variable domain: KAGVTQTPRYLIKTRGQQVTLSCSPISGHRSVSWYQQTPGQGLQFLFEYFSETQRNKGNFPGRFSGRQFSNSRSEMNVSTLELGDSALYLCASSSSLNTGELFFGEGSRLTVL.